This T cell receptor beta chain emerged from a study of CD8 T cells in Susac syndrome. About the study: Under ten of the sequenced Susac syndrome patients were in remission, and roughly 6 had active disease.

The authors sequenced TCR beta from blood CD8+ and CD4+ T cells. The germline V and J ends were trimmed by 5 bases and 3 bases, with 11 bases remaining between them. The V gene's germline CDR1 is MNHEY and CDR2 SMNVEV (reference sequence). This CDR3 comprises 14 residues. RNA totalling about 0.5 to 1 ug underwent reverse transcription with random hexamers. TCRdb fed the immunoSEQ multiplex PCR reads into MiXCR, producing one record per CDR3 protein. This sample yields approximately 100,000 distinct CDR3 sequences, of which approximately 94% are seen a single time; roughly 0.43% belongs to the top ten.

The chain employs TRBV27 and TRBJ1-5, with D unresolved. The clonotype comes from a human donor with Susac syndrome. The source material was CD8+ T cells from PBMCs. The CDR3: CASSADLFNQPQHF. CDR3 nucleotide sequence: TGTGCCAGCAGTGCGGACCTTTTCAATCAGCCCCAGCATTTT.